One sample yielded the 4 T cell receptor beta chains listed below, sequenced in a study of cytomegalovirus exposure and HLA in healthy donors. Vbeta (60) and Jbeta (13) primers were used in the PCR. Method: immunoSEQ multiplex PCR; TCRdb's copy keeps in-frame clones and lacks some. The table includes about 140,000 clones, approximately 72% detected once. The sequenced sample was PBMCs. The receptors were gathered from a woman aged 60 to 75 in good health and CMV-seronegative.

This clone was recorded a few times. The rearrangement joins TRBV5-6 to TRBJ2-2; D perhaps matches TRBD2 (5 bases). V was pared by 6 bases and J by 6 bases, with 15 bases between. CDR3 length: 14 residues. Germline V gene sequence: CDR1 SGHDT, CDR2 YYEEEE. CDR3 loop: CASTSTGGSGELFF. The CDR3 DNA reads as TGTGCCAGCACCTCCACTGGAGGTTCCGGGGAGCTGTTTTTT. The full variable domain, completed using reference TRBV5-6 and TRBJ2-2, is DAGVTQSPTHLIKTRGQQVTLRCSPKSGHDTVSWYQQALGQGPQFIFQYYEEEERQRGNFPDRFSGHQFPNYSSELNVNALLLGDSALYLCASTSTGGSGELFFGEGSRLTVL.

J is TRBJ2-5 and V is TRBV7-9; D possibly corresponds to TRBD2 (5 bases). This CDR3 is 15 amino acids long. V lost 2 bases, J lost 1 base, and 11 bases lay in between. Germline V lookup: CDR1 SEHNR, CDR2 FQNEAQ (reference sequence). For the CDR3, the DNA is TGTGCCAGCAGCTTACGGGGATTCACCCAAGAGACCCAGTACTTC. Protein: CASSLRGFTQETQYF.

J is TRBJ2-5 and V is TRBV10-3; 7 bases map to TRBD1. V lost 6 bases, J lost 2 bases, and 3 bases stayed unmatched. The CDR3 spans 13 residues. CDR1 and CDR2 (germline): ENHRY, SYGVKD. CDR3 DNA sequence: TGTGCCATCAGCTCGACAGGGCAAGAGACCCAGTACTTC. Protein product: CAISSTGQETQYF.

J is TRBJ1-2 and V is TRBV9; D is unclear. Trimming removed 0 bases from V and 5 bases from J, with 14 bases in between. The germline gives CDR1 SGDLS, CDR2 YYNGEE. The CDR3 spans 15 residues. CDR3 region: CASSVEDGLEYGYTF. The CDR3 nucleotides read TGTGCCAGCAGCGTAGAAGACGGCTTGGAGTATGGCTACACCTTC.